The 13 T cell receptor beta chains in this list originate from one sample, sequenced in a study of OX40 agonist ivuxolimab in advanced cancers. Clones were read by immunoSEQ multiplex PCR, and TCRdb kept only the in-frame ones, dropping some. The sample records about 68,000 clones, roughly four fifths being singletons. The specimen was CD4+ or CD8+ T cells sorted from blood, collected in a trial of the OX40 agonist ivuxolimab. These receptors all come from an adult with an advanced solid tumor such as melanoma, head and neck, liver or kidney cancer.

In this sample, this clone turned up a few times. CDR3 residues: CASSQDRLGGTFNYGYTF. In nucleotides, the CDR3 is TGCGCCAGCAGCCAAGACCGTTTGGGGGGCACATTCAACTATGGCTACACCTTC. The gene calls are TRBV4-3 and TRBJ1-2, with D maybe TRBD1 (6 bases). Looked up from germline, CDR1 is LGHNA and CDR2 is YSLEER. The CDR3 covers 18 residues. Trimming shortened V by 0 bases and J by 2 bases, and 19 bases separated the two germline ends.

This clone was picked up one time. The chain couples TRBV7-9 to TRBJ1-2; the match to TRBD1 covers 7 bases. Germline V CDR1 and CDR2: SEHNR, FQNEAQ (reference sequence). Trimming cost V 5 bases and J 6 bases; bases outside gene matches: 12. The CDR3 covers 15 residues. CDR3 bases: TGTGCCAGCAGCCCCAGAACCAGGGGGACTGATGGCTACACCTTC. Residues: CASSPRTRGTDGYTF.

The chain uses TRBV6-6 and TRBJ1-1; TRBD1 might be the D (5 bases). Trimming removed 2 bases at V and 1 base at J, with 14 bases between. The CDR3 is made up of 16 amino acids. Germline V gene data show CDR1 as MNHNY and CDR2 as SVGAGI (reference sequence). The CDR3 sequence: CASSYPRSGGNTEAFF. As DNA, the CDR3 is TGTGCCAGCAGTTACCCGCGATCGGGGGGGAACACTGAAGCTTTCTTT.

This clone was seen more than once but under ten times. The chain joins TRBV7-9 to TRBJ2-7; no definite D call. The germline CDR1 and CDR2 sequences are SEHNR and FQNEAQ (reference sequence). V lost 2 bases, J lost 3 bases, and 2 bases lay in between. There are 11 residues in the CDR3. The DNA for the CDR3 is TGTGCCAGCAGCTTAAGCTACGAGCAGTACTTC. Amino acids: CASSLSYEQYF.

V and J are TRBV7-2 and TRBJ2-6; no clear D. The CDR3 spans 18 residues. Germline CDR1 and CDR2: SGHTA and FQGNSA. Trimming shortened V by 2 bases and J by 0 bases, and 14 bases separated the two germline ends. CDR3 in amino acids: CASSLLSVGYSGANVLTF. CDR3 DNA: TGTGCCAGCAGCTTACTTTCCGTTGGCTACTCTGGGGCCAACGTCCTGACTTTC.

The V and J genes are TRBV6-1 and TRBJ1-6; the D is unclear. The CDR3 totals 15 residues. V shed 7 bases and J shed 7 bases, with 17 bases lying between them. The germline gives CDR1 MNHNS, CDR2 SASEGT. This CDR3 is CASNIRRAPNSPLHF. The CDR3 nucleotides are TGTGCCAGCAATATTAGGCGGGCGCCAAATTCACCCCTCCACTTT.

V and J are TRBV28 and TRBJ2-1; TRBD1 matches at 7 bases. The CDR3 spans 17 residues. Germline-derived CDR1 and CDR2 are MDHEN and SYDVKM. J was trimmed by 1 base and V by 3 bases; bases with no gene match: 9. The CDR3 coding sequence is TGTGCCAGCAGTTTTTTTAGGGCACAGGGGTCCTACAATGAGCAGTTCTTC. Its translation: CASSFFRAQGSYNEQFF.

The V gene is TRBV10-3, the J gene TRBJ2-2; D is unclear. The germline CDR1 and CDR2 sequences are ENHRY and SYGVKD. CDR3 size: 15 residues. Trimming shortened V by 7 bases and J by 1 base, and 13 bases separated the two germline ends. The CDR3 nucleotides are TGTGCCATCACCTCCACGAACCTGAACACCGGGGAGCTGTTTTTT. It specifies CAITSTNLNTGELFF.

This clone showed up just a few times. This chain uses TRBV5-6 with TRBJ1-4; the match to TRBD1 covers 8 bases. CDR1 SGHDT and CDR2 YYEEEE come from the germline V gene. After removal of 3 bases from V and 5 bases from J, the junction contained 3 bases not matched to a gene. The CDR3 has 14 amino acids. CDR3 sequence reads: CASSWPGGNEKLFF. CDR3 DNA: TGTGCCAGCAGCTGGCCAGGGGGCAATGAAAAACTGTTTTTT.

The chain recombines TRBV5-4 with TRBJ2-1; 8 bases match TRBD2. Trimming removed 5 bases from V and 12 bases from J; junction bases left unmatched: 16. The germline V gene has CDR1 SGHNT and CDR2 YYREEE (reference sequence). The CDR3 loop spans 15 amino acids. The CDR3 nucleotides are TGTGCCAGCAGTTCGGGACTAGAACGAGGGCGGGGGCAGTTCTTC. Translating gives CASSSGLERGRGQFF.

The V and J genes are TRBV7-9 and TRBJ1-2; no clear D gene. Trimming pared 0 bases from V and 8 bases from J, leaving 10 bases between. The CDR3 consists of 13 residues. Germline V gene data show CDR1 as SEHNR and CDR2 as FQNEAQ (reference sequence). This CDR3 reads CASSLAGPGGYTF. As DNA, the CDR3 is TGTGCCAGCAGCTTAGCAGGTCCCGGGGGCTACACCTTC.

The chain has TRBV5-1 and TRBJ1-4; D gene unclear. The CDR3 length is 15 residues. Trimming removed 0 bases from V and 7 bases from J, with 13 bases in between. Germline values: CDR1 SGHRS, CDR2 YFSETQ. CDR3 protein: CASSLGDSAGEKLFF. The CDR3 coding sequence is TGCGCCAGCAGCTTGGGAGACTCGGCCGGTGAAAAACTGTTTTTT.

The rearrangement uses TRBV28 and TRBJ1-2; D remains unclear. The CDR3 loop spans 11 amino acids. Trimming cost V 5 bases and J 5 bases, with 6 bases left between them. Germline loops: CDR1 MDHEN, CDR2 SYDVKM. As DNA, the CDR3 is TGTGCCAGCAGTACACCATATGGCTACACCTTC. Its protein is CASSTPYGYTF.